The following is a TCR beta chain sequence with its context. The V and J ends lost 0 bases and 9 bases respectively, with 9 bases between them. Germline assignment: CDR1 SEHNR and CDR2 FQNEAQ (reference sequence). This CDR3 spans 13 amino acids. Amplified TCR beta CDR3 regions came from RNA transcripts. TCR CDR3 regions were first amplified by RT-PCR with HTBI primers. One entry per CDR3 protein results from TCRdb running MiXCR on the multiplex PCR reads. The sample holds a few hundred thousand distinct CDR3 sequences, roughly 16% seen once. These data are taken from a study of T cells in Graves' hyperthyroidism and ophthalmopathy. Each person with ophthalmopathy scored at least 3 on the Clinical Activity Score, reached NOSPECS grade 4 or higher, and had been ill under 3 months.

Sequenced input: blood. This clonotype was sampled from a woman between 40 and 55 years old with Graves' ophthalmopathy. This chain uses TRBV7-9 with TRBJ2-1; D is ambiguous. CDR3 amino acids: CASSLADKSEQFF. The CDR3 DNA is TGTGCCAGCAGCTTAGCGGATAAGTCTGAGCAGTTCTTC.